This TCR beta chain stems from a study of cytomegalovirus exposure and HLA in healthy donors. About the study: The early release's HLA-typed donors yielded about 85 million unique TCRs.

The PCR employed 60 Vbeta primers together with 13 Jbeta primers. Data came from immunoSEQ multiplex PCR; TCRdb stores just in-frame clones and leaves some out. The sample has approximately 96,000 clones. Whole-study results and caveats: Some TCR beta chains (around 180 of them) were listed as cytomegalovirus-associated. Testing in vitro showed a few CMV-associated chains specific for CMV antigens.

As concerns this clone: The antigen is not known.

Germline V gives CDR1 MNHEY, CDR2 SMNVEV (reference sequence). The V segment lost 8 bases and the J segment 3 bases; nucleotides outside the gene matches: 10. This CDR3 spans 15 amino acids. The material sequenced was PBMCs. The receptor was derived from a girl aged 10 to 17 in good health and CMV-seropositive. The chain recombines TRBV27 with TRBJ2-7; 10 bases fit TRBD2. The CDR3 sequence: CASSPPGLAYYEQYF. CDR3 DNA: TGTGCCAGCTCCCCCCCGGGACTAGCGTACTACGAGCAGTACTTC.